The subject of this entry is one T cell receptor beta chain. Its antigen is still unknown. V was shortened by 6 bases and J by 2 bases, with 9 bases between the two germline ends. The CDR3 extends over 13 amino acids. Germline V gene data show CDR1 as LNHDA and CDR2 as SQIVND (reference sequence). This sample is drawn from a study of T cell responses to AZD1222 COVID-19 vaccine. Study-wide points: Clonal diversity was possibly underestimated, and the donors were mostly white British, with more females. Baseline testing showed seropositivity in only 5 or 6 AZD1222 recipients. Repertoires in all cases were sampled only once the peak T cell response had passed. The breadth and depth of Spike-specific TCRs increased once two AZD1222 doses had been given.

Profiled with immunoSEQ multiplex PCR; TCRdb holds only in-frame clones, not every one. The repertoire holds approximately 50,000 clones, with 75% to 90% as singletons. Specimen: peripheral blood, collected on day 0 of MenACWY control vaccination. The receptor was derived from an adult in good health. The chain is built from TRBV19 and TRBJ2-3, with D unclear. The CDR3 loop reads CASRRASTDTQYF. CDR3 sequence (DNA): TGTGCCAGTAGAAGGGCCTCCACAGATACGCAGTATTTT.